The TCR beta chain under discussion was sequenced for a study of regulatory T cells in long-lasting Graves disease. Study-wide background: Persistent cases took antithyroid drugs over 5 years and stayed TSH receptor antibody positive.

Assembly of TCR beta libraries relied on iRepertoire HTBI primers together with Arm-PCR of CDR3 regions. TCRdb independently ran MiXCR on the multiplex PCR reads; one entry per CDR3 protein. The sample contains around 400,000 distinct CDR3 sequences, 21% of which appear only once. This CDR3 comprises 15 residues. V lost 3 bases and J 3 bases, leaving 14 bases between the germline ends. Germline CDR1 LNHNV, CDR2 YYDKDF (reference sequence). This clonotype was recorded at least ten times. This sample's time point: persistent/refractory GD, antithyroid drugs over 5 years with positive TRAb. RNA from PBMCs was the source of the TCR library.

The sequence came from a female donor with Graves disease. Sample: peripheral blood mononuclear cells (PBMCs), taken when the disease was refractory, from a patient treated with antithyroid drugs. V and J are TRBV15 and TRBJ2-5; D may match TRBD1 or TRBD2 (5 bases each). CDR3 region: CATSRTPVGEETQYF. The CDR3 nucleotides are TGTGCCACCAGCAGGACTCCGGTGGGGGAAGAGACCCAGTACTTC.